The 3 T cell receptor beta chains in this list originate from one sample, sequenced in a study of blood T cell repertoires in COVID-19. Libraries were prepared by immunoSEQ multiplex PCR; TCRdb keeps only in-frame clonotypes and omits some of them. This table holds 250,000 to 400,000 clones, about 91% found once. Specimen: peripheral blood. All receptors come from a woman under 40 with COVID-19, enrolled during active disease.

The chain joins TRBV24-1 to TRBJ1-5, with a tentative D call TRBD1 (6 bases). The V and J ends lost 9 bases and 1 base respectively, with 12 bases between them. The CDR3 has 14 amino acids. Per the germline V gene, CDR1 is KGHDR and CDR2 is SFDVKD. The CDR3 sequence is CATSGTLSNQPQHF. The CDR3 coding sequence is TGTGCCACCTCTGGGACACTAAGCAATCAGCCCCAGCATTTT.

CDR3 sequence: CASSGRVDSEKLFF. The CDR3 DNA follows: TGTGCCAGCAGTGGAAGAGTTGACAGTGAAAAACTGTTTTTT. The V gene is TRBV2, the J gene TRBJ1-4; possible D gene TRBD1, 5 bases. The CDR3 covers 14 residues. V lost 4 bases, J lost 7 bases, and 13 bases lay in between. Germline-derived CDR1 and CDR2 are SNHLY and FYNNEI.

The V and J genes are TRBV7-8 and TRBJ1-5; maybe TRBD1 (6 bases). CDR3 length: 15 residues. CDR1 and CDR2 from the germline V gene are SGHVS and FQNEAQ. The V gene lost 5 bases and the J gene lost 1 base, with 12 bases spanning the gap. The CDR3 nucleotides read TGTGCCAGCAGCAGCGAAACAGGGAGCAATCAGCCCCAGCATTTT. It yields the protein CASSSETGSNQPQHF.